Included here is one T cell receptor beta chain sequence, with context. Its specificity is not known. Generated by immunoSEQ multiplex PCR, the TCRdb table keeps only in-frame clones and is missing some. The sample contains 150,000 to 200,000 clones, 85% to 95% of which appear only once. This sample was taken from a study of T cell responses to AZD1222 COVID-19 vaccine. Whole-study results and caveats: Clonal diversity was possibly underestimated, and the donors were mostly white British, with more females. Vaccination with two AZD1222 doses was followed by a rise in Spike-specific TCR breadth and depth. Regions left unmutated in variants are reportedly the target of nearly half of spike-specific TCRs. Without day 14 samples, only post-peak T cell repertoires were studied.

The CDR3 sequence is 15 residues long. Losses at the gene ends were 2 bases for V and 14 bases for J; bases not matched to a gene: 16. Germline V gene sequence: CDR1 PRHDT, CDR2 FYEKMQ (reference sequence). The source is an adult in good health. The chain joins TRBV13 to TRBJ1-2; 8 nucleotides align to TRBD1. The material was peripheral blood, obtained on day 0 of AZD1222 vaccination. Here the CDR3 reads CASSLMGDPTGVRTF. CDR3 in DNA: TGTGCCAGCAGCTTAATGGGCGATCCGACAGGGGTAAGGACCTTC. The full variable domain, completed using reference TRBV13 and TRBJ1-2, is AAGVIQSPRHLIKEKRETATLKCYPIPRHDTVYWYQQGPGQDPQFLISFYEKMQSDKGSIPDRFSAQQFSDYHSELNMSSLELGDSALYFCASSLMGDPTGVRTFGSGTRLTVV.